The source of this T cell receptor beta chain is a study of radiotherapy plus CTLA-4 blockade in lung cancer. Sequencing used immunoSEQ multiplex PCR; TCRdb keeps in-frame clones, though not all of them. This table has about 45,000 clones, more than 60% appearing once. Germline V CDR1 and CDR2: GTSNPN, SVGIG (reference sequence). Trimming removed 2 bases from V and 4 bases from J; junction bases left unmatched: 3. The CDR3 runs to 13 residues. The clonotype was recovered from a human donor with non-small cell lung cancer who had a partial response to radiotherapy plus ipilimumab. Sequenced material: peripheral blood, taken from a patient treated with radiotherapy plus ipilimumab. V gene TRBV30 combines with J gene TRBJ1-2; TRBD1 matches 8 bases. CDR3 sequence: CAWSSTGVYGYTF. CDR3 DNA: TGTGCCTGGAGTTCGACAGGGGTCTATGGCTACACCTTC. Supplemented by reference TRBV30 and TRBJ1-2, the full variable domain reads SQTIHQWPATLVQPVGSPLSLECTVEGTSNPNLYWYRQAAGRGLQLLFYSVGIGQISSEVPQNLSASRPQDRQFILSSKKLLLSDSGFYLCAWSSTGVYGYTFGSGTRLTVV.